These 3 T cell receptor beta chains share one sample of origin, sequenced in a study of T cell responses to AZD1222 COVID-19 vaccine. The data were produced by immunoSEQ multiplex PCR, yet TCRdb's version contains in-frame clones alone and is incomplete. The data hold approximately 200,000 clones, with approximately 94% observed a single time. The source was peripheral blood, collected 28 days after the second dose of the MenACWY control vaccine. These receptors were collected from an adult who received the MenACWY meningococcal vaccine as a control.

The rearrangement links TRBV4-1 to TRBJ1-5; D is perhaps TRBD1 (6 bases). CDR3 size: 16 residues. Trimming stripped 1 base from V and 2 bases from J, with 12 bases between. CDR1 and CDR2 (germline): MGHRA, YSYEKL. The CDR3 DNA reads TGCGCCAGCAGCCAAGCGGCGGGGGCAGGCAATCAGCCCCAGCATTTT. It translates to CASSQAAGAGNQPQHF.

The chain combines TRBV5-4 with TRBJ1-1; TRBD1 aligns across 7 bases. This CDR3 comprises 16 residues. Trimming cost V 3 bases and J 5 bases; bases outside gene matches: 13. The germline V gene has CDR1 SGHNT and CDR2 YYREEE (reference sequence). In DNA, the CDR3 is TGTGCCAGCAGCTCTCCCGGACAGGCGTATCGAACTGAAGCTTTCTTT. Protein: CASSSPGQAYRTEAFF.

The genes are TRBV30 and TRBJ1-3; D gene ambiguous. There are 13 residues in the CDR3. Germline V gives CDR1 GTSNPN, CDR2 SVGIG (reference sequence). V was cut by 4 bases and J by 0 bases, with 7 bases left in between. The CDR3 sequence is CAWTGSSGNTIYF. DNA of the CDR3: TGTGCCTGGACAGGCAGCTCTGGAAACACCATATATTTT. Together with reference TRBV30 and TRBJ1-3, the CDR3 gives the full variable domain: SQTIHQWPATLVQPVGSPLSLECTVEGTSNPNLYWYRQAAGRGLQLLFYSVGIGQISSEVPQNLSASRPQDRQFILSSKKLLLSDSGFYLCAWTGSSGNTIYFGEGSWLTVV.